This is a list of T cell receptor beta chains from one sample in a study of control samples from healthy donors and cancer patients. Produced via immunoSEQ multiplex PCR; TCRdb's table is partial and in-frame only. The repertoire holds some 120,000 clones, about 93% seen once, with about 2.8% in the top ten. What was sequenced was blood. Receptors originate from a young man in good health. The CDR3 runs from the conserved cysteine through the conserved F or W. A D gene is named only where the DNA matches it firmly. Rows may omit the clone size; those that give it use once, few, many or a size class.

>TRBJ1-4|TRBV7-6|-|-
CASSPTPANEKLFF
TGTGCCAGCAGCCCAACTCCGGCTAATGAAAAACTGTTTTTT
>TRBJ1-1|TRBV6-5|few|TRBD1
CASMTGLVGNTEAFF
TGTGCCAGCATGACAGGGCTGGTGGGGAACACTGAAGCTTTCTTT
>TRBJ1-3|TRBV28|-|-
CASSLRTLSGNTIYF
TGTGCCAGCAGTTTACGCACCCTCTCTGGAAACACCATATATTTT
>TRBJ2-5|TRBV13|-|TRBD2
CASSPSPGGETQYF
TGTGCCAGCAGCCCGAGCCCGGGGGGGGAGACCCAGTACTTC
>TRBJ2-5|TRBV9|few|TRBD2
CASSDWTSGQETQYF
TGTGCCAGCAGCGATTGGACTAGCGGCCAAGAGACCCAGTACTTC
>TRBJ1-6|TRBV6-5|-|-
CASSYRSSYNSPLHF
TGTGCCAGCAGTTACAGGAGCTCCTATAATTCACCCCTCCACTTT
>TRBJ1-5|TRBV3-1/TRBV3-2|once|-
CASSQGVMSNQPQHF
TGTGCCAGCAGCCAAGGGGTAATGAGCAATCAGCCCCAGCATTTT
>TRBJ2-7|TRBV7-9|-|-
CASSQGGDEQYF
TGTGCCAGCAGCCAGGGGGGCGACGAGCAGTACTTC
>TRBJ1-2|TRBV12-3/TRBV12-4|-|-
CASSSPRDYGYTF
TGTGCCAGCAGTTCCCCGAGGGACTATGGCTACACCTTC
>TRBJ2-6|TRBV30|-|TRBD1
CAWSRTWTGSSSGANVLTF
TGTGCCTGGAGTCGTACTTGGACAGGGTCTTCCTCTGGGGCCAACGTCCTGACTTTC
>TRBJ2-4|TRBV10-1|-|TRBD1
CASSQGQRGIGIQYF
TGCGCCAGCAGTCAGGGACAGAGAGGAATAGGCATTCAGTACTTC
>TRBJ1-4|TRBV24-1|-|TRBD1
CATSGQGANEKLFF
TGTGCCACCAGTGGACAGGGGGCGAATGAAAAACTGTTTTTT
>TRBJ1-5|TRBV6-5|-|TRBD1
CASSPDRSRNQPQHF
TGTGCCAGCAGCCCGGACAGGAGCCGCAATCAGCCCCAGCATTTT
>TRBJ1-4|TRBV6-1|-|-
CASSEGSGIGKLFF
TGTGCCAGCAGTGAAGGTTCCGGTATAGGTAAACTGTTTTTT
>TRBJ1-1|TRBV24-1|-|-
CATSDNTAGMDTSEAFF
TGTGCCACCAGTGACAACACGGCCGGGATGGACACTTCTGAAGCTTTCTTT
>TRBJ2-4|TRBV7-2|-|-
CASSLARGPKNIQYF
TGTGCCAGCAGCTTAGCCCGGGGCCCCAAAAACATTCAGTACTTC
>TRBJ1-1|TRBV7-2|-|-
CASSLVVESPAFF
TGTGCCAGCAGCTTAGTGGTGGAGTCTCCAGCTTTCTTT
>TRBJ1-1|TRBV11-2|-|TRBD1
CASSLGGQGSTEAFF
TGTGCCAGCAGCTTAGGCGGACAGGGCAGCACTGAAGCTTTCTTT
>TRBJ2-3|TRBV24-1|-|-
CATSPLQDTDTQYF
TGTGCCACCAGTCCATTGCAGGACACAGATACGCAGTATTTT
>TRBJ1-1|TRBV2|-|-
CASTRKGSAEAFF
TGTGCCAGCACTCGAAAAGGGAGCGCTGAAGCTTTCTTT
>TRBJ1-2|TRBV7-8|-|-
CASSPNRGNYGYTF
TGTGCCAGCAGCCCTAATCGGGGTAACTATGGCTACACCTTC
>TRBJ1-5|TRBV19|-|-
CASSGPWTVVSNQPQHF
TGTGCCAGTAGTGGACCTTGGACGGTTGTAAGCAATCAGCCCCAGCATTTT
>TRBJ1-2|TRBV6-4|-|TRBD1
CASSDPRTGNYGYTF
TGTGCCAGCAGTGATCCTAGGACAGGGAACTATGGCTACACCTTC
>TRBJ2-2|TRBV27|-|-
CASSLIAGELFF
TGTGCCAGCAGTTTAATAGCCGGGGAGCTGTTTTTT
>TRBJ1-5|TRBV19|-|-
CASSIQGDRPRQPQHF
TGTGCCAGTAGTATCCAGGGCGACAGGCCCCGCCAGCCCCAGCATTTT
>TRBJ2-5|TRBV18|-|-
CASSLGLGQETQYF
TGTGCCAGCTCCCTGGGCCTCGGGCAAGAGACCCAGTACTTC
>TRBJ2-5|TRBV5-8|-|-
CASSLGRGQVETQYF
TGTGCCAGCAGCTTAGGACGGGGGCAAGTGGAGACCCAGTACTTC
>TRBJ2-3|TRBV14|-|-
CASSSRPLVGLTDTQYF
TGTGCCAGCAGCTCACGTCCCTTGGTGGGGCTCACAGATACGCAGTATTTT
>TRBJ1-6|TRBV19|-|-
CASSFHYGEGNSPLHF
TGTGCCAGTAGTTTCCACTACGGGGAGGGGAATTCACCCCTCCACTTT
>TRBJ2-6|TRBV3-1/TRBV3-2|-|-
CASSHTGRWGANVLTF
TGTGCCAGCAGCCATACTGGCCGGTGGGGGGCCAACGTCCTGACTTTC
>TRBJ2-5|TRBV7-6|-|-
CASSSEPQETQYF
TGTGCCAGCAGCTCCGAGCCCCAAGAGACCCAGTACTTC
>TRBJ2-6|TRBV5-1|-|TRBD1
CASRLQQGANGANVLTF
TGCGCCAGCAGACTCCAGCAGGGGGCGAACGGGGCCAACGTCCTGACTTTC
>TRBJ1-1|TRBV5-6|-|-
CASSLEGTEAFF
TGTGCCAGCAGCTTGGAGGGGACTGAAGCTTTCTTT
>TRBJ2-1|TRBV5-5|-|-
CASSLNPTDNEQFF
TGTGCCAGCAGCTTAAACCCGACAGACAATGAGCAGTTCTTC
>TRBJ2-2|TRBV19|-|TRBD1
CASLDRERVRELFF
TGTGCCAGTTTGGACAGGGAACGTGTGAGGGAGCTGTTTTTT
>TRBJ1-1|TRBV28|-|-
CASSFTENTEAFF
TGTGCCAGCAGTTTTACGGAGAACACTGAAGCTTTCTTT
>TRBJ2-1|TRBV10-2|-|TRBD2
CASSMGLEYNEQFF
TGCGCCAGCAGTATGGGACTAGAGTACAATGAGCAGTTCTTC
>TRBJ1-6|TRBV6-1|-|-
CASSGFSLHYNSPLHF
TGTGCCAGCAGTGGGTTCAGCCTTCATTATAATTCACCCCTCCACTTT
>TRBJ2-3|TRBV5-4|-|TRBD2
CASSLGGGGVLKTDTQYF
TGTGCCAGCAGCTTGGGAGGCGGGGGAGTTCTTAAAACAGATACGCAGTATTTT
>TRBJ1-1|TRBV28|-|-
CASSSPPSTEAFF
TGTGCCAGCAGTTCCCCTCCGAGCACTGAAGCTTTCTTT
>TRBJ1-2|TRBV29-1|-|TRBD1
CSAGTGGTGGYTF
TGCAGCGCCGGGACGGGCGGGACAGGGGGCTACACCTTC
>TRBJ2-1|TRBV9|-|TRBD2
CASSVSGGRYNEQFF
TGTGCCAGCAGCGTTAGCGGGGGGCGATACAATGAGCAGTTCTTC
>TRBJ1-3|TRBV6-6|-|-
CASNGNSGNTIYF
TGTGCCAGCAACGGTAACTCTGGAAACACCATATATTTT
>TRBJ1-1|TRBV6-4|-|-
CASSDSLSHSRVFF
TGTGCCAGCAGTGACTCCCTCTCTCACAGTAGGGTTTTCTTT
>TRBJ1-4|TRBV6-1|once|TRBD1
CASSEAGQGQATNEKLFF
TGTGCCAGCAGTGAAGCCGGACAGGGGCAAGCAACTAATGAAAAACTGTTTTTT
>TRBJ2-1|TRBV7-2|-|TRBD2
CASSLVPGGRDEQFF
TGTGCCAGCAGCTTAGTCCCGGGGGGGCGGGATGAGCAGTTCTTC